Listed below are T cell receptor beta chains from one sample, sequenced in a study of T cell responses to AZD1222 COVID-19 vaccine. The method was immunoSEQ multiplex PCR; TCRdb's version includes in-frame clones alone and lacks a portion of them. The table shows 110,000 to 150,000 clones, with 92% occurring only once. The input for sequencing was peripheral blood, taken on day 0 of AZD1222 vaccination. The receptors shown here come from an adult in good health. Both conserved end residues are part of each CDR3. D genes are given only for firm matches. Clone size is given for some rows only: seen once, a few or many times, or a class if the clone is expanded.

>TRBV28|NA|TRBJ2-7|NA
CASSTPGSSSLYF
TGTGCCAGCAGTACTCCGGGCTCCAGCAGTCTGTACTTC
>TRBV7-3|NA|TRBJ2-1|TRBD2
CASSLTSGRAVNEQFF
TGTGCCAGCAGCTTAACTAGCGGGAGGGCCGTGAATGAGCAGTTCTTC
>TRBV30|once|TRBJ2-2|NA
CAWRAGSGDTGELFF
TGTGCCTGGAGAGCAGGGTCGGGGGACACCGGGGAGCTGTTTTTT
>TRBV15|NA|TRBJ1-5|TRBD1
CATSRITGGASNQPQHF
TGTGCCACCAGCAGAATCACAGGGGGCGCGAGCAATCAGCCCCAGCATTTT
>TRBV5-5|NA|TRBJ1-5|NA
CASSISAPPGPQHF
TGTGCCAGCAGCATTTCCGCCCCGCCAGGGCCCCAGCATTTT
>TRBV9|NA|TRBJ2-6|NA
CASSSWAGTSGANVLTF
TGTGCCAGCAGCAGCTGGGCAGGCACCTCTGGGGCCAACGTCCTGACTTTC
>TRBV19|NA|TRBJ1-5|NA
CAIPLGELSAQPQHF
TGTGCCATCCCCTTGGGGGAACTCTCGGCTCAGCCCCAGCATTTT
>TRBV5-4|NA|TRBJ2-2|NA
CASSWAGGRAGTGELFF
TGTGCCAGCAGCTGGGCAGGGGGGCGAGCGGGCACCGGGGAGCTGTTTTTT
>TRBV29-1|NA|TRBJ2-7|NA
CSVEQEGENYEQYF
TGCAGCGTTGAACAGGAAGGAGAGAACTACGAGCAGTACTTC
>TRBV10-2|once|TRBJ1-1|NA
CASSEAPGRRDTEAFF
TGCGCCAGCAGTGAGGCGCCAGGCCGGCGGGACACTGAAGCTTTCTTT